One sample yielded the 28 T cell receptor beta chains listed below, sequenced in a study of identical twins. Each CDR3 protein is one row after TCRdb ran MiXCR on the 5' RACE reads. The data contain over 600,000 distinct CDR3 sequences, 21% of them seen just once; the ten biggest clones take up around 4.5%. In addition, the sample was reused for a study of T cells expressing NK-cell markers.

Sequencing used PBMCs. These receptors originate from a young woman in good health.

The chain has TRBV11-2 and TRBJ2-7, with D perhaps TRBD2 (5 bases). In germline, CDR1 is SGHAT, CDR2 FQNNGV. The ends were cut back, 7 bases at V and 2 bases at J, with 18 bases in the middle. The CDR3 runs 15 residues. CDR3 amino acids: CASTNTETTPYEQYF. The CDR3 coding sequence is TGTGCCAGCACCAATACAGAGACTACCCCCTACGAGCAGTACTTC.

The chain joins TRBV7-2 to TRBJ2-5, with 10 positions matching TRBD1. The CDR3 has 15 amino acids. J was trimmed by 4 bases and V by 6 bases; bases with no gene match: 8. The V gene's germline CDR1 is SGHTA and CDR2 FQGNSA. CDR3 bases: TGTGCCAGCAGTCCGACAGGGGGCCAAAGAGAGACCCAGTACTTC. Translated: CASSPTGGQRETQYF.

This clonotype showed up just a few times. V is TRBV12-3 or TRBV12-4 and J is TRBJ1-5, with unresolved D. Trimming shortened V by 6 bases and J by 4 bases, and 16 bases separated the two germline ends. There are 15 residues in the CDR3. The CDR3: CASSLEFSQNQPQHF. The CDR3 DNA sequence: TGTGCCAGCAGCCTGGAGTTCAGTCAGAATCAGCCCCAGCATTTT.

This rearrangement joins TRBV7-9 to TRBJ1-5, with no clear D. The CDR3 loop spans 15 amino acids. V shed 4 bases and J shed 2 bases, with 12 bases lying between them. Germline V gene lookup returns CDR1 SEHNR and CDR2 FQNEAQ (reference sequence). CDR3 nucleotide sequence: TGTGCCAGCAGCTCGGAGGGTCGCGGCAATCAGCCCCAGCATTTT. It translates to CASSSEGRGNQPQHF.

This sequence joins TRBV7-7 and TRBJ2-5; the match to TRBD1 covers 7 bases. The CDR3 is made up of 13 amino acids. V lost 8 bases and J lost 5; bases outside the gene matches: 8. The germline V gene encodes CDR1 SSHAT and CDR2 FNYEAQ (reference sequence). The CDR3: CASQRGRGETQYF. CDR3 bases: TGTGCCAGCCAAAGGGGGCGCGGGGAGACCCAGTACTTC. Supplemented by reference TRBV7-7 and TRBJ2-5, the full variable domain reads GAGVSQSPRYKVTKRGQDVTLRCDPISSHATLYWYQQALGQGPEFLTYFNYEAQPDKSGLPSDRFSAERPEGSISTLTIQRTEQRDSAMYRCASQRGRGETQYFGPGTRLLVL.

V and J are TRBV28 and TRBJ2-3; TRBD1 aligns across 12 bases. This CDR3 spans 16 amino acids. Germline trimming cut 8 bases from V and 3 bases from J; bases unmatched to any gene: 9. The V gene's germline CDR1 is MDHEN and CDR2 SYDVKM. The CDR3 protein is CASPPGTGGATDTQYF. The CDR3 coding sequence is TGTGCCAGCCCCCCCGGGACAGGGGGCGCAACAGATACGCAGTATTTT.

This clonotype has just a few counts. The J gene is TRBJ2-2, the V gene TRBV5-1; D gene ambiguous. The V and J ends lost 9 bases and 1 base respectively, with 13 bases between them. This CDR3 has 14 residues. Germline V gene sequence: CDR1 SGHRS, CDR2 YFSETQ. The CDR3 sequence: CATSPLGNTGELFF. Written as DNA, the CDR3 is TGCGCCACCTCCCCCTTAGGGAACACCGGGGAGCTGTTTTTT.

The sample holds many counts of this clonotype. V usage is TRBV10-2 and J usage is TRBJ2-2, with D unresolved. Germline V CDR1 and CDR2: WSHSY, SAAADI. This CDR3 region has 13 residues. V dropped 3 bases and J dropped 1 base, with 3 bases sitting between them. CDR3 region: CASSDGNTGELFF. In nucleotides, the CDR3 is TGCGCCAGCAGTGATGGGAACACCGGGGAGCTGTTTTTT.

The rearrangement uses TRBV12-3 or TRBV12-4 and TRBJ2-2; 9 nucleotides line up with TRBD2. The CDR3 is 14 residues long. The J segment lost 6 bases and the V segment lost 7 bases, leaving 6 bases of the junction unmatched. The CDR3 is CASTRSGRAGELFF. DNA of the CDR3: TGTGCCAGCACCCGTAGCGGGAGAGCCGGGGAGCTGTTTTTT.

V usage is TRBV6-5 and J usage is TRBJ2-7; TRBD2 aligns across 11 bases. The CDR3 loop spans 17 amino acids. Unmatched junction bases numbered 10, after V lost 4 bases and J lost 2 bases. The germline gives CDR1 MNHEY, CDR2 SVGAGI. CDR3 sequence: CASSSGTTSGKPYEQYF. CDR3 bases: TGTGCCAGCAGTTCCGGGACGACTAGCGGGAAGCCCTACGAGCAGTACTTC.

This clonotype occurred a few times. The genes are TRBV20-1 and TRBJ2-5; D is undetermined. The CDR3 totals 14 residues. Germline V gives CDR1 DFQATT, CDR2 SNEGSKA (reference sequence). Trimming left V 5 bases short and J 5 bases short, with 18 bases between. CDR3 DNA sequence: TGCAGTGCTTCTCCCTCGACCGCGCTGGAGACCCAGTACTTC. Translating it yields CSASPSTALETQYF.

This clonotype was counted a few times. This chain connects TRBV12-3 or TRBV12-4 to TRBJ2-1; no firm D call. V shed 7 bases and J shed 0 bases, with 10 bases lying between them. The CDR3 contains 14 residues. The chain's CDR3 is CASTWQASYNEQFF. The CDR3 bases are TGTGCCAGCACTTGGCAGGCCTCCTACAATGAGCAGTTCTTC.

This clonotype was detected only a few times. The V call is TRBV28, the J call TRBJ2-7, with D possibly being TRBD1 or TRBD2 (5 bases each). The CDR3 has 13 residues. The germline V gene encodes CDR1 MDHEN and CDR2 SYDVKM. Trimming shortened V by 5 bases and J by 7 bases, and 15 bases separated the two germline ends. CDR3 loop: CASSAPGEGEQYF. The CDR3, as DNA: TGTGCCAGCAGTGCCCCAGGTGAGGGGGAGCAGTACTTC.

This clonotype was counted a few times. The CDR3 region is CASGDRADSPLHF. In DNA, the CDR3 is TGTGCCAGCGGGGACAGGGCGGATTCACCCCTCCACTTT. The gene calls are TRBV6-6 and TRBJ1-6, with 9 bases identical to TRBD1. V shed 8 bases and J 8 bases; nucleotides not matched to a gene: 4. The CDR3 runs 13 residues. From germline, CDR1 is MNHNY and CDR2 SVGAGI (reference sequence).

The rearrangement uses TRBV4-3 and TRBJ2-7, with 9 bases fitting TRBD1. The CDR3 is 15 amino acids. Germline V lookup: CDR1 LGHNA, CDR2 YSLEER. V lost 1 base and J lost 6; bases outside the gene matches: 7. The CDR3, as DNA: TGCGCCAGCAGCCAAGTAGGACAGGGGAAAGGCGAGCAGTACTTC. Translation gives CASSQVGQGKGEQYF.

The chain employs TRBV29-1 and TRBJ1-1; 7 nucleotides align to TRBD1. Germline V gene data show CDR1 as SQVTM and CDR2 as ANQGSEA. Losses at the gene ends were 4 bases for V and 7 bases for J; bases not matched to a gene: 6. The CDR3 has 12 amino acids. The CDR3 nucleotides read TGCAGCGTTGGACCAGGGGGAGGTGAAGCTTTCTTT. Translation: CSVGPGGGEAFF.

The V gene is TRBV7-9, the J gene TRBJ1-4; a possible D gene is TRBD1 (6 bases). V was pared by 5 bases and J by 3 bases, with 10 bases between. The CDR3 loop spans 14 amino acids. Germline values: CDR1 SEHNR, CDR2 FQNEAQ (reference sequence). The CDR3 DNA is TGTGCCAGCAGCCCGGGACACCCTAATGAAAAACTGTTTTTT. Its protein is CASSPGHPNEKLFF. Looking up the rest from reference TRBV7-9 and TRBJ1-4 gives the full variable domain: DTGVSQNPRHKITKRGQNVTFRCDPISEHNRLYWYRQTLGQGPEFLTYFQNEAQLEKSRLLSDRFSAERPKGSFSTLEIQRTEQGDSAMYLCASSPGHPNEKLFFGSGTQLSVL.

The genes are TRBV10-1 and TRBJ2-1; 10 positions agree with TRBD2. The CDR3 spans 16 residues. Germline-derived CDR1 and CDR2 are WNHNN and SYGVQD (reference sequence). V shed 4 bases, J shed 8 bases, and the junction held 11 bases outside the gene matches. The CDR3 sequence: CASSAQAGGPIDEQFF. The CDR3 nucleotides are TGCGCCAGCAGTGCTCAAGCGGGAGGGCCGATCGATGAGCAGTTCTTC.

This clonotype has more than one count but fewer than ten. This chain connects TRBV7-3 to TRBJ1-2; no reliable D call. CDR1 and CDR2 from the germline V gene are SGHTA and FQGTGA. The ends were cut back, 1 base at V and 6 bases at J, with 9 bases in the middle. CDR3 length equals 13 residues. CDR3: CASSLSREDGYTF. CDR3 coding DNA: TGTGCCAGCAGCTTAAGTCGGGAAGATGGCTACACCTTC. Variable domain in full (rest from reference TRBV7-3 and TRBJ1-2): GAGVSQTPSNKVTEKGKYVELRCDPISGHTALYWYRQSLGQGPEFLIYFQGTGAADDSGLPNDRFFAVRPEGSVSTLKIQRTERGDSAVYLCASSLSREDGYTFGSGTRLTVV.

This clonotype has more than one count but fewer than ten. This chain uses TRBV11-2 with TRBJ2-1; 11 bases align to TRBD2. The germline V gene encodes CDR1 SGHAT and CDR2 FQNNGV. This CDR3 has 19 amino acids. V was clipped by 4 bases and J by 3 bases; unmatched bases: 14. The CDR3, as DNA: TGTGCCAGCAGCTCCCCGGGACTAGCGGACCTTGACTACTACAATGAGCAGTTCTTC. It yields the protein CASSSPGLADLDYYNEQFF.

The CDR3 here is CSASVGELINEQFF. DNA for the CDR3: TGCAGTGCTAGTGTCGGGGAGCTAATCAATGAGCAGTTCTTC. This chain uses TRBV20-1 with TRBJ2-1; D may be TRBD2 (5 bases). CDR3 size: 14 residues. Trimming removed 3 bases from V and 6 bases from J, with 15 bases in between. The V gene's germline CDR1 is DFQATT and CDR2 SNEGSKA (reference sequence).

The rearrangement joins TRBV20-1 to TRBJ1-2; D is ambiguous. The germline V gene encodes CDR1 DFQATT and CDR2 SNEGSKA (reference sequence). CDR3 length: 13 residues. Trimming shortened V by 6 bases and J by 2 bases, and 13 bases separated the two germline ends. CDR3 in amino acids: CSAKPGINYGYTF. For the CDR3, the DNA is TGCAGTGCGAAACCCGGGATAAACTATGGCTACACCTTC.

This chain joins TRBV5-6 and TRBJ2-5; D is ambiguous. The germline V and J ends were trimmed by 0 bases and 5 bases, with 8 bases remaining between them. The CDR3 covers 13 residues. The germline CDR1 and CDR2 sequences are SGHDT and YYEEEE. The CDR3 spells CASSLVQSETQYF. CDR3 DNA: TGTGCCAGCAGCTTGGTCCAGTCCGAGACCCAGTACTTC.

Here the CDR3 DNA reads TGTGCCAGCAGCGGTCCGCCCCCGGATACGCAGTATTTT. Protein sequence: CASSGPPPDTQYF. The rearrangement joins TRBV7-2 to TRBJ2-3; no reliable D call. Trimming shortened V by 5 bases and J by 6 bases, and 12 bases separated the two germline ends. Germline CDR1 reads SGHTA; CDR2 reads FQGNSA. CDR3 length: 13 amino acids.

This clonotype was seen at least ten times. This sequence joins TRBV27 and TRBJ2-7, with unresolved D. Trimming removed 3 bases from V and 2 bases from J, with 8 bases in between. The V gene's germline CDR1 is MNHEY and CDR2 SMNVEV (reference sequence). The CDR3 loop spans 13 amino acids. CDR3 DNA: TGTGCCAGCAGTTTCATTGGGGCCTACGAGCAGTACTTC. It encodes CASSFIGAYEQYF.

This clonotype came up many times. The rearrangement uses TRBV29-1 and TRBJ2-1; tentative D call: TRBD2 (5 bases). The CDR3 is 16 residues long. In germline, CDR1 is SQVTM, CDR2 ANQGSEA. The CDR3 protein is CSSIAPGISSYNEQFF. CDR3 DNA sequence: TGCTCCTCAATCGCCCCCGGGATAAGCTCCTACAATGAGCAGTTCTTC.

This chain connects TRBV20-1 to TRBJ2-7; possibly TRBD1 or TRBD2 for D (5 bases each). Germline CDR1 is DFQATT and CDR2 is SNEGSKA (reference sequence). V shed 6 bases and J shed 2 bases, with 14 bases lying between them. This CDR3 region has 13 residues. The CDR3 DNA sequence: TGCAGTGCCCAGTGGGACGGCCCCTACGAGCAGTACTTC. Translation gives CSAQWDGPYEQYF.

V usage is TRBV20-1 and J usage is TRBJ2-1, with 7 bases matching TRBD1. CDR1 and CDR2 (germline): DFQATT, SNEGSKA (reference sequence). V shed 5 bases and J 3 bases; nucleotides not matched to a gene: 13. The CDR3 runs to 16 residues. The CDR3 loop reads CSAWDQVQGFYNEQFF. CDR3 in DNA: TGCAGTGCTTGGGACCAGGTACAGGGGTTCTACAATGAGCAGTTCTTC.